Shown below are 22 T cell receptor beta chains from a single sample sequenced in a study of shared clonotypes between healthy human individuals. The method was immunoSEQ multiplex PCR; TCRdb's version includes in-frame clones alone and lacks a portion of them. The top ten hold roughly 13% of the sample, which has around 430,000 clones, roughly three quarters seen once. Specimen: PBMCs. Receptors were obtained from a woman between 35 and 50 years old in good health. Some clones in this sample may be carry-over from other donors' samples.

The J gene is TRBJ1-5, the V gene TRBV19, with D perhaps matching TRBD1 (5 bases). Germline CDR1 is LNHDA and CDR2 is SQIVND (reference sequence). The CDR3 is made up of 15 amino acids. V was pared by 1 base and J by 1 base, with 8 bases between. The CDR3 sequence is CASSIAGVSNQPQHF. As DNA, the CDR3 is TGTGCCAGTAGTATAGCGGGGGTGAGCAATCAGCCCCAGCATTTT.

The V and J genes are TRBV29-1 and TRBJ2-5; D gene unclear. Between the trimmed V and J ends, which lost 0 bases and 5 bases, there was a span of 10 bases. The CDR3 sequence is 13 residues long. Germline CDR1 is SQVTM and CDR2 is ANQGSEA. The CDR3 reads CSVEDRSLETQYF. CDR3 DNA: TGCAGCGTTGAAGACCGCAGTCTCGAGACCCAGTACTTC.

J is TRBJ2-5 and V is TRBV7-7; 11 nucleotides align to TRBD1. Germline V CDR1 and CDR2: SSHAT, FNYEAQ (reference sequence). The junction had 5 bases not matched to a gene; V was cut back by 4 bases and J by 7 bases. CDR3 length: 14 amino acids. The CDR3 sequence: CASSWDRGEGTQYF. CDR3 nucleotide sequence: TGTGCCAGCAGCTGGGACAGGGGGGAAGGGACCCAGTACTTC. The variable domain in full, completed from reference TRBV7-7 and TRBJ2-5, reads GAGVSQSPRYKVTKRGQDVTLRCDPISSHATLYWYQQALGQGPEFLTYFNYEAQPDKSGLPSDRFSAERPEGSISTLTIQRTEQRDSAMYRCASSWDRGEGTQYFGPGTRLLVL.

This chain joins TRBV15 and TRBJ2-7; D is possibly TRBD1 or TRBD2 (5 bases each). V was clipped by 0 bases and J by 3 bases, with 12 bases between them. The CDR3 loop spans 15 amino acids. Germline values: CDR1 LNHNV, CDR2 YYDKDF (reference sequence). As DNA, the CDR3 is TGTGCCACCAGCAGAGATCTGGTGGGGGTCTACGAGCAGTACTTC. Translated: CATSRDLVGVYEQYF.

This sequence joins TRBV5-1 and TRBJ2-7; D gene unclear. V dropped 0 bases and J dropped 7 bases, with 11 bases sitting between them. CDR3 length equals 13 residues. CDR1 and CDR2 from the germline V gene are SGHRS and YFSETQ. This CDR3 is CASSLAGTDEQYF. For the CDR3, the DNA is TGCGCCAGCAGCTTGGCCGGTACAGATGAGCAGTACTTC.

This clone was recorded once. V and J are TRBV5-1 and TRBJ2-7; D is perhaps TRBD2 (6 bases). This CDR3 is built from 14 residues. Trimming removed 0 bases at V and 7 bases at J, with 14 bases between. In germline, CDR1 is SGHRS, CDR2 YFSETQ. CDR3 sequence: CASSLGGPGREQYF. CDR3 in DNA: TGCGCCAGCAGCTTGGGCGGGCCGGGGAGGGAGCAGTACTTC.

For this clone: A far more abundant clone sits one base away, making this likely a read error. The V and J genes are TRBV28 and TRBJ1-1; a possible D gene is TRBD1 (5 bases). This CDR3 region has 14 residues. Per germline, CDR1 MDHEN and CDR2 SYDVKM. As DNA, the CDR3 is TGTGCCAGCAGAAGGTGGGGGGAGAACGCTGAAGCTTTCTTT. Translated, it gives CASRRWGENAEAFF. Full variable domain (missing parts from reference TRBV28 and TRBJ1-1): DVKVTQSSRYLVKRTGEKVFLECVQDMDHENMFWYRQDPGLGLRLIYFSYDVKMKEKGDIPEGYSVSREKKERFSLILESASTNQTSMYLCASRRWGENAEAFFGQGTRLTVV.

Here the CDR3 reads CASSRNREENTEAFF. The CDR3 nucleotides are TGCGCCAGCAGCCGGAACAGGGAGGAGAACACTGAAGCTTTCTTT. The chain recombines TRBV5-1 with TRBJ1-1; D is perhaps TRBD1 (6 bases). From germline, CDR1 is SGHRS and CDR2 YFSETQ. The CDR3 is 15 amino acids. Between the trimmed V and J ends, which lost 4 bases and 1 base, there was a span of 14 bases.

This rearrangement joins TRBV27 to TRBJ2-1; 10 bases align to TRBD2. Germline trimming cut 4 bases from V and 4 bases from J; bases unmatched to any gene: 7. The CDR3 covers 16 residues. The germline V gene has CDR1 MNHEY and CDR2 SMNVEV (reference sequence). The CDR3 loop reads CASSSASGSRYNEQFF. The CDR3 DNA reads TGTGCCAGCAGTTCGGCTAGCGGGAGTCGGTACAATGAGCAGTTCTTC.

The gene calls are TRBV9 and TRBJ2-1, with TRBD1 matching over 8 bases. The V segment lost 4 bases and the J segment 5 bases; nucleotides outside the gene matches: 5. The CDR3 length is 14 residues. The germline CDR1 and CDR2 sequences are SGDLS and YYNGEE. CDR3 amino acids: CASSPRQGNNEQFF. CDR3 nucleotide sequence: TGTGCCAGCAGCCCTAGACAGGGGAACAATGAGCAGTTCTTC.

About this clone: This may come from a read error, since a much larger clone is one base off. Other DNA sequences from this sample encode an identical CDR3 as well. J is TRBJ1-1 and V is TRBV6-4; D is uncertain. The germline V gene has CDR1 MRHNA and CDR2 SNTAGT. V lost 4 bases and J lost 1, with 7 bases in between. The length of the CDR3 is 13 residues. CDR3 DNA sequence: TGTGCCAGCAGTGCCGGGGAGAACACTGAAGCTTTCTTT. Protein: CASSAGENTEAFF.

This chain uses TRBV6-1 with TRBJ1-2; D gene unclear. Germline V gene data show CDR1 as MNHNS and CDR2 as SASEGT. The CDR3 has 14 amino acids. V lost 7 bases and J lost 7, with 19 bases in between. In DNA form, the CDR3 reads TGTGCCAGCATGTTGGGATCCCCGTTGGGTGGCTACACCTTC. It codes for CASMLGSPLGGYTF.

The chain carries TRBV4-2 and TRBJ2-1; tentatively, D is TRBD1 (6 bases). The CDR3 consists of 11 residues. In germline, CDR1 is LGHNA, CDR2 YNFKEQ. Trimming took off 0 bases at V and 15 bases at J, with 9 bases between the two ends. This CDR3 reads CASSQEGGTFF. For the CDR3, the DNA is TGTGCCAGCAGCCAAGAAGGGGGAACGTTCTTC.

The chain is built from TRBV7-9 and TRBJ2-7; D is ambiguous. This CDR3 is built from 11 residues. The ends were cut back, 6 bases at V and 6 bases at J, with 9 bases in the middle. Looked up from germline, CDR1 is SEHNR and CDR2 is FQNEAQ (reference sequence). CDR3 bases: TGTGCCAGCAGTTCACTCGGCGAGCAGTACTTC. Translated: CASSSLGEQYF.

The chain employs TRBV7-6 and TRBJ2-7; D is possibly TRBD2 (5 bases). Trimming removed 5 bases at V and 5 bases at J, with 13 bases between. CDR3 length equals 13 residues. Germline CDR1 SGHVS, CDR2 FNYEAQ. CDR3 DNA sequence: TGTGCCAGCAGCACGGGGTGGGTCGACGAGCAGTACTTC. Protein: CASSTGWVDEQYF.

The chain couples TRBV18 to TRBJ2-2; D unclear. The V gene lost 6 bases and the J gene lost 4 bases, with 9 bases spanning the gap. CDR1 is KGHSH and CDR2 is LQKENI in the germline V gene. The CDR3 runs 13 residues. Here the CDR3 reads CASSQDLTGELFF. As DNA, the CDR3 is TGTGCCAGCTCCCAAGATCTCACCGGGGAGCTGTTTTTT.

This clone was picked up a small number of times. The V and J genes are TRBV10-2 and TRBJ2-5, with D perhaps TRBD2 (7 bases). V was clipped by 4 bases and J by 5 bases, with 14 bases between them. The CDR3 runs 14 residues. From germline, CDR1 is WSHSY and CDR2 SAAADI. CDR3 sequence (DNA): TGCGCCAGCAGTGGAGTCGGGGGGCCGGAGACCCAGTACTTC. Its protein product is CASSGVGGPETQYF.

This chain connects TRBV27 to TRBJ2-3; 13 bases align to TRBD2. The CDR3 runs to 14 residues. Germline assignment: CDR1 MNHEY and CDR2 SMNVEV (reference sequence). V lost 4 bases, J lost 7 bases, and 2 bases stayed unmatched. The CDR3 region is CASSSGTSGNTQYF. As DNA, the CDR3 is TGTGCCAGCAGTTCCGGGACTAGCGGGAATACGCAGTATTTT.

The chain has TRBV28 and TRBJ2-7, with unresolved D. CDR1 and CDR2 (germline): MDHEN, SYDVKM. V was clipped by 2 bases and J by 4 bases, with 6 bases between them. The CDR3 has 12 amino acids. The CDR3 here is CASSLEVYEQYF. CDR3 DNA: TGTGCCAGCAGTTTAGAGGTGTACGAGCAGTACTTC. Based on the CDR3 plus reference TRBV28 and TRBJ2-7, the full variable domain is DVKVTQSSRYLVKRTGEKVFLECVQDMDHENMFWYRQDPGLGLRLIYFSYDVKMKEKGDIPEGYSVSREKKERFSLILESASTNQTSMYLCASSLEVYEQYFGPGTRLTVT.

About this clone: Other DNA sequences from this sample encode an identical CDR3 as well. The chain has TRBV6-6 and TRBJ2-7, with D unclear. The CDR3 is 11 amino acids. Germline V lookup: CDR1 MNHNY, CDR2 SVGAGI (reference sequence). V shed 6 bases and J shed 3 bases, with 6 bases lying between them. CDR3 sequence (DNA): TGTGCCAGCAGCCCCAGCTACGAGCAGTACTTC. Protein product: CASSPSYEQYF.

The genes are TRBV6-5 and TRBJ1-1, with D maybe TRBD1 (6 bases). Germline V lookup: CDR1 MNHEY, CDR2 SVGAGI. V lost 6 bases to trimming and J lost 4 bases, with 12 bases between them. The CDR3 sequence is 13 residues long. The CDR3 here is CASSRGGGTEAFF. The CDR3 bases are TGTGCCAGCAGCCGCGGAGGGGGCACTGAAGCTTTCTTT.

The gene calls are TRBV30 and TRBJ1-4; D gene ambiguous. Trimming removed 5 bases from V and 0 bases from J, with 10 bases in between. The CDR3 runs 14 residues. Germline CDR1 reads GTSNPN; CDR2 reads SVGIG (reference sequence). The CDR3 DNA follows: TGTGCCTGGGGAAACATCCCAACTAATGAAAAACTGTTTTTT. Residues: CAWGNIPTNEKLFF.